This T cell receptor (beta chain) was retrieved from a study of blood T cell repertoires in COVID-19. Measured with immunoSEQ multiplex PCR; TCRdb has only the in-frame clones, and not every one. The sample lists about 29,000 clones, approximately 83% occurring once. The CDR3 sequence is 15 residues long. Germline assignment: CDR1 LNHDA and CDR2 SQIVND (reference sequence). Trimming removed 3 bases from V and 0 bases from J, with 9 bases in between. This clonotype was sampled from a woman over 75 with COVID-19, enrolled during active disease. The sequenced sample was peripheral blood. The chain combines TRBV19 with TRBJ1-3; D is uncertain. CDR3 loop: CASSIHRNSGNTIYF. CDR3 nucleotides: TGTGCCAGTAGTATCCACAGAAACTCTGGAAACACCATATATTTT.